This TCR beta chain originates from a study of cytomegalovirus exposure and HLA in healthy donors. Study-wide results and caveats: 16,951 TCR beta sequences were associated with HLA alleles at 0.05 false discovery rate in a later analysis. Rare sequences made up most TCRs, while some public TCRs were found in many donors. Prior analysis indicated that the majority of TCR beta V segments exhibited productivity approximately 87% or approximately 30% of the time. The study recorded fewer than 200 TCR beta chains that were cytomegalovirus-associated.

Notes on this clone: What it binds is not known.

It was with 60 Vbeta and 13 Jbeta primers that the PCR ran. Generated by immunoSEQ multiplex PCR, the TCRdb table keeps only in-frame clones and is missing some. Of over 100,000 clones detected, over 65% appear once; the ten largest clones hold more than 6.5%. J lost 0 bases, V lost 0 bases, and 3 bases had no gene match. The CDR3 loop spans 15 amino acids. Looked up from germline, CDR1 is SGHRS and CDR2 is YFSETQ. The chain has TRBV5-1 and TRBJ2-7, with TRBD2 matching over 7 bases. The clonotype originates from a woman in her thirties or forties in good health and CMV-seropositive. The source material was PBMCs. CDR3 sequence (DNA): TGCGCCAGCAGCTTGGCAGGGACTAACTCCTACGAGCAGTACTTC. Its translation: CASSLAGTNSYEQYF.